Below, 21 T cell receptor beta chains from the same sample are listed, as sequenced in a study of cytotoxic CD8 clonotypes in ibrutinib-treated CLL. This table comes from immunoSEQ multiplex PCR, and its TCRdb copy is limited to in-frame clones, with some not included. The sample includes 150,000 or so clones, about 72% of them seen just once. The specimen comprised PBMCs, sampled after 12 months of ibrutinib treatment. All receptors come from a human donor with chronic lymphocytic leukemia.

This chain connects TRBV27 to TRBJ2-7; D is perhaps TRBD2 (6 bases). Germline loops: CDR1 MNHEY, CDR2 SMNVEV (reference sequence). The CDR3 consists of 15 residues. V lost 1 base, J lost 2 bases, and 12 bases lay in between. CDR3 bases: TGTGCCAGCAGTTTATATAAAGGGAGGACCTACGAGCAGTACTTC. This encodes CASSLYKGRTYEQYF.

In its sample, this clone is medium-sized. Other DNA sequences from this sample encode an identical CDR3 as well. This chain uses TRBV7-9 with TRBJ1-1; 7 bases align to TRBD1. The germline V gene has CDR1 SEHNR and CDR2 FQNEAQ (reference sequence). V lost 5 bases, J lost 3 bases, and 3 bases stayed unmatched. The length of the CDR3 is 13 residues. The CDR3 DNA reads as TGTGCCAGCAGCCCTACAGGGGACACTGAAGCTTTCTTT. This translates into CASSPTGDTEAFF.

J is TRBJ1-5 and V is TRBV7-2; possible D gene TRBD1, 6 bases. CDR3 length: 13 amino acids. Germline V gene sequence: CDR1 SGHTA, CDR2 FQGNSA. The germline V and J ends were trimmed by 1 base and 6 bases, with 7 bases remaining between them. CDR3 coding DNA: TGTGCCAGCAGCTTAGACAGGGCTCAGCCCCAGCATTTT. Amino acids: CASSLDRAQPQHF.

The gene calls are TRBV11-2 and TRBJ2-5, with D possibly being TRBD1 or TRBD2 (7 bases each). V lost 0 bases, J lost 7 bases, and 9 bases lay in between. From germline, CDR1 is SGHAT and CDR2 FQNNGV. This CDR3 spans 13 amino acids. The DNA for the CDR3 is TGTGCCAGCAGCTTAGACAGGGGGGGGACCCAGTACTTC. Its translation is CASSLDRGGTQYF.

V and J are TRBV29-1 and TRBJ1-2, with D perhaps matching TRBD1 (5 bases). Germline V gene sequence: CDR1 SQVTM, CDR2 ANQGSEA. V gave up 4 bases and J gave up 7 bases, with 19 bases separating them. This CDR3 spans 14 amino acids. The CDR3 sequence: CSVAEPGLLGGYTF. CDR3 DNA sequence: TGCAGCGTTGCCGAACCGGGACTACTTGGTGGCTACACCTTC.

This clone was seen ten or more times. The CDR3 sequence is CASSEGQESSYEQYF. Written as DNA, the CDR3 is TGTGCCAGCAGTGAGGGACAGGAGAGCTCCTACGAGCAGTACTTC. This rearrangement joins TRBV6-1 to TRBJ2-7; 8 bases match TRBD1. The CDR3 has 15 residues. The germline gives CDR1 MNHNS, CDR2 SASEGT. The V segment lost 3 bases and the J segment 0 bases; nucleotides outside the gene matches: 4.

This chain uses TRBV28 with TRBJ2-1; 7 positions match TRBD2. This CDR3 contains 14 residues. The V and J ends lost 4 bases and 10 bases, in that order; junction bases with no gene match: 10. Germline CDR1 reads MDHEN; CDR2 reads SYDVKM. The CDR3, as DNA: TGTGCCAGCAGTTACCGGGACTATCAGAGGGAGCAGTTCTTC. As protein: CASSYRDYQREQFF.

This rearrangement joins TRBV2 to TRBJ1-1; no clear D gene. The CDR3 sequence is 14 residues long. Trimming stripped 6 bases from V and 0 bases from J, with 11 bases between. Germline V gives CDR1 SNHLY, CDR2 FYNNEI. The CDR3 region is CASREGSVNTEAFF. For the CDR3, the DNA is TGTGCCAGCAGGGAGGGCTCGGTGAACACTGAAGCTTTCTTT.

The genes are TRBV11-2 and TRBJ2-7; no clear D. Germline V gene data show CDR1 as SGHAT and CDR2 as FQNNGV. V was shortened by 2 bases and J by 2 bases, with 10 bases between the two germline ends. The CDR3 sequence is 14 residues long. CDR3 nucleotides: TGTGCCAGCAGCTTAACCAGTACACCCTACGAGCAGTACTTC. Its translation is CASSLTSTPYEQYF.

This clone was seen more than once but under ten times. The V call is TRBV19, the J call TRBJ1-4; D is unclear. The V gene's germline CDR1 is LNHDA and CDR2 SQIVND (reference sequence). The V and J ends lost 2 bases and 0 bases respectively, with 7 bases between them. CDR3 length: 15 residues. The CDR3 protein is CASSIWRATNEKLFF. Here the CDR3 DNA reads TGTGCCAGTAGTATATGGCGCGCAACTAATGAAAAACTGTTTTTT.

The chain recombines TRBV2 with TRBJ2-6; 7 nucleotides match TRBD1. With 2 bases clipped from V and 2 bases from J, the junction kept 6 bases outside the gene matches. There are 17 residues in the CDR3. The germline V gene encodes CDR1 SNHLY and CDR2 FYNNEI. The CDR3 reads CASSERGGSTGANVLTF. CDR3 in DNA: TGTGCCAGCAGTGAAAGAGGGGGCAGCACTGGGGCCAACGTCCTGACTTTC.

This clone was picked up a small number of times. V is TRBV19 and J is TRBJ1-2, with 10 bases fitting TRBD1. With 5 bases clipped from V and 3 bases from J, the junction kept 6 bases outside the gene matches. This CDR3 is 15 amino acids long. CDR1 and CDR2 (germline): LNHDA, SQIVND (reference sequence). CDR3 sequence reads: CASSPKDRGDYGYTF. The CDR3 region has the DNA TGTGCCAGTAGTCCCAAGGACAGGGGGGACTATGGCTACACCTTC.

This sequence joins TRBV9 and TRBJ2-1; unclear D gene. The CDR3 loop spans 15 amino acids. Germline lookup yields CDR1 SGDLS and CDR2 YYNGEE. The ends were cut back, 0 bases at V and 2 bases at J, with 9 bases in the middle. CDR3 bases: TGTGCCAGCAGCGTAGGGAGTGGAACCTACAATGAGCAGTTCTTC. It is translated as CASSVGSGTYNEQFF.

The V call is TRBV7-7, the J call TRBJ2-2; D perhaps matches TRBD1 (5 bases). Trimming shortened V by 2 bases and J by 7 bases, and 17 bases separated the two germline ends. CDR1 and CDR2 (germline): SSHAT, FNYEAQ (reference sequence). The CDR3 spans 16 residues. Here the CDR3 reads CASSLSAGKGNGELFF. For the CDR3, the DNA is TGTGCCAGCAGCTTATCAGCAGGGAAGGGGAACGGGGAGCTGTTTTTT.

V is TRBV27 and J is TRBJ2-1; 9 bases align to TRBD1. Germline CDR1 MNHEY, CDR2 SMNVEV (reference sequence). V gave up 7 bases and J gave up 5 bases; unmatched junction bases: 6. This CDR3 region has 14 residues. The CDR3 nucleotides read TGTGCCAGCAAAGGACAGGGGAGAAACAATGAGCAGTTCTTC. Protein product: CASKGQGRNNEQFF.

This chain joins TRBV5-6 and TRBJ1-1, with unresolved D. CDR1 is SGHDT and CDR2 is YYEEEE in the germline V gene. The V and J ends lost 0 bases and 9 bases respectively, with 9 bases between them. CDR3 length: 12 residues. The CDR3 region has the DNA TGTGCCAGCAGCTTGGACGCCGGGAAAGCTTTCTTT. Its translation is CASSLDAGKAFF.

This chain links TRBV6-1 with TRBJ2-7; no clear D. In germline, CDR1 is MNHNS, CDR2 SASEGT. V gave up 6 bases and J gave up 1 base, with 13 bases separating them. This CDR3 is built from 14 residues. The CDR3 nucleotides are TGTGCCAGCAGCCAGGACCCAAGATCCTACGAGCAGTACTTC. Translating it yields CASSQDPRSYEQYF.

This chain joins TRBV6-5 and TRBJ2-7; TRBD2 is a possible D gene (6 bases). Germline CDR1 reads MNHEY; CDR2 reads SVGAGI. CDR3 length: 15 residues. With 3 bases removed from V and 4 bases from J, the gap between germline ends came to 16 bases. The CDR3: CASSYVRGAGYEQYF. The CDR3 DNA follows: TGTGCCAGCAGTTATGTTAGGGGCGCGGGATACGAGCAGTACTTC.

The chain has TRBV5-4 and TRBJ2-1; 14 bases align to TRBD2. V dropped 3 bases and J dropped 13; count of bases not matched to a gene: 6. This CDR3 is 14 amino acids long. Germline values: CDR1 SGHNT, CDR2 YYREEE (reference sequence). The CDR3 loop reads CASSYGLAGGPQFF. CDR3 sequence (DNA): TGTGCCAGCAGCTACGGACTAGCGGGGGGACCCCAGTTCTTC.

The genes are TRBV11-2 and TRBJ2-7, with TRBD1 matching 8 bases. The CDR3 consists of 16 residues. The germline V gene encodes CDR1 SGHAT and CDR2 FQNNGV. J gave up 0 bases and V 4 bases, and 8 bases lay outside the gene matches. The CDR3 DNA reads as TGTGCCAGCAGCTCGATACCGGGACAGGTCTCCTACGAGCAGTACTTC. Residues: CASSSIPGQVSYEQYF.

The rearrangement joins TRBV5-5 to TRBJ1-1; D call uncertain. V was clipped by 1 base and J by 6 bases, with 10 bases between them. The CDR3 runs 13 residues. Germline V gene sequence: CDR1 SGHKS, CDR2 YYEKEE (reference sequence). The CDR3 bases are TGTGCCAGCAGCTTGAGAGGGTGGGCTGAAGCTTTCTTT. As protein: CASSLRGWAEAFF.